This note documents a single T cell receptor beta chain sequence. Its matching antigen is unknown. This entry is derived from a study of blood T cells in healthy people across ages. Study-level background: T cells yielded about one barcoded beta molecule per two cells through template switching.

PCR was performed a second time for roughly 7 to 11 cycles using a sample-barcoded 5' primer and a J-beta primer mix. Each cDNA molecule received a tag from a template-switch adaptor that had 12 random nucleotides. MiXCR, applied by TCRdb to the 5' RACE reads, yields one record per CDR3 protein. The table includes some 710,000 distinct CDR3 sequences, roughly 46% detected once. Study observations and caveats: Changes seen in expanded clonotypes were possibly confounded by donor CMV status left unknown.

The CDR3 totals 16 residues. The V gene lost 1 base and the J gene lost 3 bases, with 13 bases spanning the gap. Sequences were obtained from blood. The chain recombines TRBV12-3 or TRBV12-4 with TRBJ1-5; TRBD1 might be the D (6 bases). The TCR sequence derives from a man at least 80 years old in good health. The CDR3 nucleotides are TGTGCCAGCAGTTTAGTTGGGGGGGCCTTCAATCAGCCCCAGCATTTT. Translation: CASSLVGGAFNQPQHF.